The 23 T cell receptor beta chains below all came from one sample that was sequenced in a study of blood T cell repertoires in COVID-19. The method was immunoSEQ multiplex PCR; TCRdb's version includes in-frame clones alone and lacks a portion of them. The sample contains some 270,000 clones, around nine tenths of which appear only once. Sample: peripheral blood. Every receptor here comes from a man in his thirties or forties with acute or convalescent COVID-19.

The chain has TRBV5-1 and TRBJ2-3; 7 bases map to TRBD2. This CDR3 comprises 14 residues. The junction had 6 bases not matched to a gene; V was cut back by 2 bases and J by 6 bases. In germline, CDR1 is SGHRS, CDR2 YFSETQ. The CDR3 here is CASSLGRGADTQYF. The CDR3, as DNA: TGCGCCAGCAGCTTAGGGAGGGGAGCGGATACGCAGTATTTT.

The chain links TRBV5-5 to TRBJ2-6; D perhaps matches TRBD1 (6 bases). The germline V gene encodes CDR1 SGHKS and CDR2 YYEKEE (reference sequence). Trimming removed 3 bases from V and 1 base from J, with 14 bases in between. The CDR3 totals 17 residues. CDR3 protein: CASSSTTGSSGANVLTF. The DNA for the CDR3 is TGTGCCAGCAGCTCTACAACAGGGAGTTCTGGGGCCAACGTCCTGACTTTC. Drawing the rest from reference TRBV5-5 and TRBJ2-6, the complete variable domain is DAGVTQSPTHLIKTRGQQVTLRCSPISGHKSVSWYQQVLGQGPQFIFQYYEKEERGRGNFPDRFSARQFPNYSSELNVNALLLGDSALYLCASSSTTGSSGANVLTFGAGSRLTVL.

The V and J genes are TRBV27 and TRBJ1-5, with TRBD1 as a possible D gene (5 bases). The CDR3 is made up of 13 amino acids. Germline loops: CDR1 MNHEY, CDR2 SMNVEV (reference sequence). The V and J ends lost 2 bases and 7 bases respectively, with 9 bases between them. CDR3 in amino acids: CASSLNWGQPQHF. DNA of the CDR3: TGTGCCAGCAGTTTAAATTGGGGCCAGCCCCAGCATTTT.

This sequence joins TRBV3-1 (or the pseudogene TRBV3-2) and TRBJ1-2; tentative D call: TRBD1 (5 bases). Trimming shortened V by 4 bases and J by 8 bases, and 11 bases separated the two germline ends. This CDR3 comprises 12 residues. CDR1 and CDR2 from the germline V gene are LGHDT and YNNKEL (reference sequence). CDR3 DNA: TGTGCCAGCAGCCCTGGGACTTCAGGCTACACCTTC. Amino acid sequence: CASSPGTSGYTF.

This clone came up once. The chain combines TRBV7-9 with TRBJ1-5; D unclear. This CDR3 has 13 residues. Germline V gene data show CDR1 as SEHNR and CDR2 as FQNEAQ (reference sequence). V dropped 7 bases and J dropped 6 bases, with 13 bases sitting between them. The CDR3 region is CASTRGTAQPQHF. The CDR3 DNA follows: TGTGCCAGCACCCGAGGTACGGCTCAGCCCCAGCATTTT.

CDR3 protein: CASSQGTGYVYEQYF. The CDR3 DNA sequence: TGTGCCAGCAGCCAAGGGACAGGGTATGTATACGAGCAGTACTTC. The rearrangement joins TRBV4-2 to TRBJ2-7, with TRBD1 matching 8 bases. Germline V lookup: CDR1 LGHNA, CDR2 YNFKEQ. The trim removed 1 base at V and 4 bases at J, leaving 6 bases unmatched. The CDR3 has 15 residues.

The chain joins TRBV7-3 to TRBJ2-5, with D tentatively TRBD1 (7 bases). This CDR3 region has 14 residues. Trimming removed 4 bases from V and 4 bases from J, with 13 bases in between. Germline V gives CDR1 SGHTA, CDR2 FQGTGA. CDR3 sequence: CASSSQGGSETQYF. The CDR3 DNA follows: TGTGCCAGCAGCTCGCAGGGGGGATCAGAGACCCAGTACTTC.

This clone was detected only once. The rearrangement joins TRBV27 to TRBJ1-2; 11 positions agree with TRBD1. In germline, CDR1 is MNHEY, CDR2 SMNVEV (reference sequence). This CDR3 has 15 residues. The V and J ends lost 6 bases and 5 bases, in that order; junction bases with no gene match: 8. The DNA of the CDR3 is TGTGCCAGCAGATTGGGACAGGGGGTTCCTTATGGCTACACCTTC. As protein: CASRLGQGVPYGYTF.

This clone came up once. The chain employs TRBV12-3 or TRBV12-4 and TRBJ2-7; D remains unclear. Trimming pared 5 bases from V and 3 bases from J, leaving 8 bases between. CDR3 length: 12 amino acids. The CDR3: CASSPDFYEQYF. DNA for the CDR3: TGTGCCAGCAGTCCAGACTTCTACGAGCAGTACTTC.

This CDR3 reads CASNEGLYNSPLHF. The CDR3 coding sequence is TGTGCCAGCAATGAGGGACTCTATAATTCACCCCTCCACTTT. V and J are TRBV28 and TRBJ1-6; TRBD1 might be the D (5 bases). The CDR3 covers 14 residues. V was shortened by 7 bases and J by 3 bases, with 10 bases between the two germline ends. Looked up from germline, CDR1 is MDHEN and CDR2 is SYDVKM.

This chain links TRBV30 with TRBJ2-1; 12 bases are a match to TRBD2. The J segment lost 6 bases and the V segment lost 3 bases, leaving 6 bases of the junction unmatched. The V gene's germline CDR1 is GTSNPN and CDR2 SVGIG (reference sequence). This CDR3 contains 15 residues. The CDR3 sequence: CAWRSSGGAVNEQFF. The CDR3 nucleotides read TGTGCCTGGAGGTCTAGCGGGGGGGCCGTCAATGAGCAGTTCTTC.

This rearrangement joins TRBV28 to TRBJ1-6; D call uncertain. V gave up 0 bases and J gave up 5 bases, with 5 bases separating them. Germline CDR1 MDHEN, CDR2 SYDVKM. The CDR3 runs to 14 residues. In nucleotides, the CDR3 is TGTGCCAGCAGTTTATGGCAGGATAATTCACCCCTCCACTTT. It specifies CASSLWQDNSPLHF.

The rearrangement uses TRBV28 and TRBJ1-3; D is undetermined. In germline, CDR1 is MDHEN, CDR2 SYDVKM. The CDR3 is 11 residues long. V lost 7 bases to trimming and J lost 6 bases, with 7 bases between them. As DNA, the CDR3 is TGTGCCAGCAAACTCATAAACACCATATATTTT. It is translated as CASKLINTIYF.

The CDR3 region has the DNA TGTGCCAGCAGCTCTACGGGACAGACGATCTATGGCTACACCTTC. Its translation: CASSSTGQTIYGYTF. The chain employs TRBV7-3 and TRBJ1-2; the match to TRBD1 covers 7 bases. V gave up 4 bases and J gave up 4 bases; unmatched junction bases: 9. The length of the CDR3 is 15 residues. Germline lookup yields CDR1 SGHTA and CDR2 FQGTGA. Full variable domain (outside the CDR3, taken from reference TRBV7-3 and TRBJ1-2): GAGVSQTPSNKVTEKGKYVELRCDPISGHTALYWYRQSLGQGPEFLIYFQGTGAADDSGLPNDRFFAVRPEGSVSTLKIQRTERGDSAVYLCASSSTGQTIYGYTFGSGTRLTVV.

V usage is TRBV28 and J usage is TRBJ2-4, with TRBD1 identical over 8 bases. Germline V lookup: CDR1 MDHEN, CDR2 SYDVKM. Trimming at V came to 4 bases and at J to 7 bases, leaving 9 bases not matched to a gene. This CDR3 contains 15 residues. CDR3 amino acids: CASSSTGGRMNIQYF. In nucleotides, the CDR3 is TGTGCCAGCAGTTCCACAGGGGGGAGAATGAACATTCAGTACTTC.

This clone was seen just once. This chain joins TRBV7-3 and TRBJ1-1, with D unclear. Germline CDR1 SGHTA, CDR2 FQGTGA. Trimming cost V 1 base and J 3 bases, with 6 bases left between them. CDR3 size: 13 residues. The CDR3 sequence: CASSLMRDTEAFF. In DNA, the CDR3 is TGTGCCAGCAGCTTAATGCGGGACACTGAAGCTTTCTTT.

The chain carries TRBV7-3 and TRBJ2-6; D gene ambiguous. Trimming removed 6 bases at V and 0 bases at J, with 12 bases between. The germline V gene encodes CDR1 SGHTA and CDR2 FQGTGA. The CDR3 is 16 residues long. The CDR3 spells CASSPDTFSGANVLTF. CDR3 DNA: TGTGCCAGCAGTCCCGACACCTTCTCTGGGGCCAACGTCCTGACTTTC.

This rearrangement joins TRBV7-9 to TRBJ2-3; 12 positions match TRBD2. The germline V gene encodes CDR1 SEHNR and CDR2 FQNEAQ (reference sequence). Trimming removed 2 bases from V and 3 bases from J; junction bases left unmatched: 3. CDR3 size: 16 residues. The CDR3 coding sequence is TGTGCCAGCAGCTTACTAGCGGGGGGGTTTACAGATACGCAGTATTTT. As protein: CASSLLAGGFTDTQYF.

This clone was detected once. The chain's CDR3 is CASSWRLAGGADTQYF. CDR3 bases: TGTGCCAGCAGCTGGCGACTAGCGGGAGGGGCGGATACGCAGTATTTT. The V call is TRBV11-2, the J call TRBJ2-3; 14 positions match TRBD2. Germline trimming cut 4 bases from V and 6 bases from J; bases unmatched to any gene: 6. Germline V gives CDR1 SGHAT, CDR2 FQNNGV. The CDR3 runs to 16 residues. Drawing the rest from reference TRBV11-2 and TRBJ2-3, the complete variable domain is EAGVAQSPRYKIIEKRQSVAFWCNPISGHATLYWYQQILGQGPKLLIQFQNNGVVDDSQLPKDRFSAERLKGVDSTLKIQPAKLEDSAVYLCASSWRLAGGADTQYFGPGTRLTVL.

The J gene is TRBJ1-5, the V gene TRBV4-1; 7 bases align to TRBD1. This CDR3 has 16 amino acids. Trimming cost V 4 bases and J 4 bases; bases outside gene matches: 10. Germline CDR1 is MGHRA and CDR2 is YSYEKL. CDR3 sequence reads: CASSPSTGTVNQPQHF. DNA for the CDR3: TGCGCCAGCAGCCCATCGACAGGGACAGTTAATCAGCCCCAGCATTTT.

The chain has TRBV7-3 and TRBJ2-7, with D perhaps matching TRBD1 (5 bases). The CDR3 consists of 13 residues. CDR1 and CDR2 from the germline V gene are SGHTA and FQGTGA. With 4 bases removed from V and 7 bases from J, the gap between germline ends came to 14 bases. The CDR3 nucleotides read TGTGCCAGCAGCTCCAGGGATGGGTTTGAGCAGTACTTC. Its protein is CASSSRDGFEQYF.

This chain connects TRBV28 to TRBJ1-5; D gene ambiguous. Germline CDR1 reads MDHEN; CDR2 reads SYDVKM. The CDR3 length is 17 residues. Trimming shortened V by 4 bases and J by 0 bases, and 16 bases separated the two germline ends. CDR3 region: CASSSPLAVYSNQPQHF. CDR3 nucleotides: TGTGCCAGCAGTTCCCCCTTGGCGGTCTATAGCAATCAGCCCCAGCATTTT.

The sample holds a few counts of this clone. The chain couples TRBV9 to TRBJ2-1, with D unclear. The CDR3 is 15 residues long. The germline V gene has CDR1 SGDLS and CDR2 YYNGEE. The V end was cut by 4 bases, the J end by 3 bases, with 14 bases between. The CDR3 nucleotides are TGTGCCAGCAGCTCTCGACTCGGAAACTACAATGAGCAGTTCTTC. This codes for CASSSRLGNYNEQFF.